The 15 T cell receptor beta chains below were found in one sample sequenced in a study of OX40 agonist ivuxolimab in advanced cancers. TCRdb's copy holds only in-frame clones and misses some; the assay was immunoSEQ multiplex PCR. Among tens of thousands of clones listed, more than 80% were seen once. Sample: CD4+ or CD8+ T cells sorted from blood, taken in a trial of the OX40 agonist ivuxolimab. The receptors were gathered from an adult with an advanced solid tumor such as melanoma, head and neck, liver or kidney cancer.

This clone was seen a single time. One end of the junction is discordant with germline, which a read error may explain. CDR3 amino acids: CASSWWKGPNQPQHF. Written as DNA, the CDR3 is TGTGCCAGCAGCTGGTGGAAGGGGCCCAATCAGCCCCAGCATTTT. The chain combines TRBV5-3 with TRBJ1-5; a weak D match, TRBD1 (5 bases). TRBV5-3 counts as an open reading frame of uncertain function. The CDR3 is 15 amino acids.

This chain uses TRBV6-4 with TRBJ2-1, with TRBD1 as a possible D gene (5 bases). CDR1 is MRHNA and CDR2 is SNTAGT in the germline V gene. V was cut by 5 bases and J by 4 bases, with 12 bases left in between. This CDR3 has 14 amino acids. The CDR3, as DNA: TGTGCCAGCAGTCCCCATGGGGCTTACAATGAGCAGTTCTTC. Translation: CASSPHGAYNEQFF.

The chain joins TRBV5-1 to TRBJ2-5; the D is unclear. Trimming cost V 4 bases and J 1 base, with 14 bases left between them. CDR1 is SGHRS, CDR2 YFSETQ, per germline. This CDR3 has 15 amino acids. The CDR3, as DNA: TGCGCCAGCAGCGGAATCACCGGGCCCCAAGAGACCCAGTACTTC. Protein product: CASSGITGPQETQYF.

This clone was recorded a few times. The chain recombines TRBV7-8 with TRBJ2-2; the match to TRBD1 covers 8 bases. This CDR3 contains 16 residues. With V trimmed by 3 bases and J by 4 bases, 7 bases remained unmatched. Germline lookup yields CDR1 SGHVS and CDR2 FQNEAQ. The CDR3 reads CASSLDRVSSTGELFF. The CDR3 DNA is TGTGCCAGCAGCTTGGACAGGGTATCTTCCACCGGGGAGCTGTTTTTT.

This chain connects TRBV28 to TRBJ2-3; TRBD2 matches at 11 bases. V trimming: 3 bases; J trimming: 5 bases; junction bases outside the gene matches: 4. Germline V gives CDR1 MDHEN, CDR2 SYDVKM. The CDR3 totals 15 residues. The CDR3 DNA sequence: TGTGCCAGCAGTTTGTCTAGCGGGGGGAGAGATACGCAGTATTTT. Translated: CASSLSSGGRDTQYF.

J is TRBJ1-5 and V is TRBV6-4, with no clear D. The germline gives CDR1 MRHNA, CDR2 SNTAGT. This CDR3 has 15 amino acids. The V end lost 2 bases, the J end lost 7 bases, and 15 bases lay between the germline ends. The CDR3 nucleotides are TGTGCCAGCAGTGACCCCCCCCCAACCCTCCAGCCCCAGCATTTT. Translation: CASSDPPPTLQPQHF.

The chain has TRBV7-2 and TRBJ1-4; no firm D call. The CDR3 consists of 12 residues. Trimming shortened V by 6 bases and J by 8 bases, and 10 bases separated the two germline ends. Germline V lookup: CDR1 SGHTA, CDR2 FQGNSA. CDR3 residues: CASREDPEKLFF. The CDR3 bases are TGTGCCAGCAGAGAGGACCCCGAAAAACTGTTTTTT.

This sequence joins TRBV19 and TRBJ2-1; TRBD1 matches at 10 bases. Trimming removed 10 bases from V and 8 bases from J; junction bases left unmatched: 17. The CDR3 contains 16 residues. The germline gives CDR1 LNHDA, CDR2 SQIVND (reference sequence). The CDR3 nucleotides read TGTGCCACCGCGAGGGGGGGGACAGGGGTTTCGGATGAGCAGTTCTTC. Its protein is CATARGGTGVSDEQFF.

This chain links TRBV7-9 with TRBJ2-7; D gene uncertain. The CDR3 covers 14 residues. The germline V gene encodes CDR1 SEHNR and CDR2 FQNEAQ (reference sequence). Trimming pared 8 bases from V and 3 bases from J, leaving 17 bases between. CDR3 in amino acids: CASQQDGGDYEQYF. CDR3 DNA: TGTGCCAGCCAGCAAGACGGTGGGGACTACGAGCAGTACTTC.

This chain uses TRBV11-2 with TRBJ1-1; D is unclear. Germline CDR1 SGHAT, CDR2 FQNNGV. V was trimmed by 2 bases and J by 4 bases, leaving 17 bases between them. This CDR3 is built from 16 residues. For the CDR3, the DNA is TGTGCCAGCAGCTTATTTACCTCCCTAGGGCGCACTGAAGCTTTCTTT. Its protein is CASSLFTSLGRTEAFF.

The rearrangement joins TRBV6-1 to TRBJ2-3; D remains ambiguous. V lost 1 base, J lost 0 bases, and 8 bases lay in between. The length of the CDR3 is 15 residues. Germline values: CDR1 MNHNS, CDR2 SASEGT. DNA for the CDR3: TGTGCCAGCAGTGAAGGACAAGCTAGCACAGATACGCAGTATTTT. It yields the protein CASSEGQASTDTQYF.

By share of the sample, this clone is medium-sized (0.01 to 0.1%). The chain links TRBV6-6 to TRBJ2-1; 15 bases are a match to TRBD2. In germline, CDR1 is MNHNY, CDR2 SVGAGI (reference sequence). This CDR3 comprises 16 residues. With V trimmed by 5 bases and J by 6 bases, 5 bases remained unmatched. CDR3 sequence: CASSRGLAGGLNEQFF. Written as DNA, the CDR3 is TGTGCCAGCAGTCGGGGACTAGCGGGAGGTCTCAATGAGCAGTTCTTC.

The chain is built from TRBV2 and TRBJ1-3; D uncertain. The CDR3 is 14 residues long. V dropped 5 bases and J dropped 0 bases, with 8 bases sitting between them. From germline, CDR1 is SNHLY and CDR2 FYNNEI. CDR3 coding DNA: TGTGCCAGCAGTAGGACGGTCTCTGGAAACACCATATATTTT. Protein product: CASSRTVSGNTIYF.

This sequence joins TRBV7-3 and TRBJ1-1, with TRBD1 identical over 8 bases. The junction had 6 bases not matched to a gene; V was cut back by 5 bases and J by 7 bases. The V gene's germline CDR1 is SGHTA and CDR2 FQGTGA. The CDR3 extends over 13 amino acids. CDR3: CASSPVDRGEAFF. The CDR3 nucleotides are TGTGCCAGCAGCCCCGTAGACAGGGGTGAAGCTTTCTTT.

The chain combines TRBV7-9 with TRBJ1-4, with 8 bases identical to TRBD1. The CDR3 spans 17 residues. The germline V gene has CDR1 SEHNR and CDR2 FQNEAQ (reference sequence). J gave up 2 bases and V 3 bases, and 8 bases lay outside the gene matches. Here the CDR3 reads CASSLAGGRTTNEKLFF. The CDR3 nucleotides are TGTGCCAGCAGCTTGGCAGGGGGCAGAACGACTAATGAAAAACTGTTTTTT.